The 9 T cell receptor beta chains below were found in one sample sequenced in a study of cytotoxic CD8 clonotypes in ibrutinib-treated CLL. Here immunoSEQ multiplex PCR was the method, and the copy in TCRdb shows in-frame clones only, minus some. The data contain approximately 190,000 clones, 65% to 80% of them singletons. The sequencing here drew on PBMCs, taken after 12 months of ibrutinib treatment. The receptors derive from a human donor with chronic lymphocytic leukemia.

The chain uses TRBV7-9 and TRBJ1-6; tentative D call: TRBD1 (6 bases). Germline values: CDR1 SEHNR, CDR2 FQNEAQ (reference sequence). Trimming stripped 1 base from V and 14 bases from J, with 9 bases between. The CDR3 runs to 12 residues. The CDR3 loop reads CASSLGGDTLHF. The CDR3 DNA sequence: TGTGCCAGCAGCTTAGGGGGGGACACCCTCCACTTT.

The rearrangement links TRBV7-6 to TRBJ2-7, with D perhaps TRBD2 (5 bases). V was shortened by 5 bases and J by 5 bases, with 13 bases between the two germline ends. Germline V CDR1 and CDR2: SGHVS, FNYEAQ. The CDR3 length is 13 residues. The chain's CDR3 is CASSPPGGNEQYF. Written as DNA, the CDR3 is TGTGCCAGCAGCCCACCCGGAGGTAACGAGCAGTACTTC.

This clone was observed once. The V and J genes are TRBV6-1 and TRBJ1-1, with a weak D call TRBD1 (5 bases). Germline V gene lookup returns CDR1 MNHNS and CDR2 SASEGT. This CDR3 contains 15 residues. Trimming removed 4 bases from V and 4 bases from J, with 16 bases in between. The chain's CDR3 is CASSAAGSSGTEAFF. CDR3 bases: TGTGCCAGCAGTGCCGCAGGGAGTTCCGGCACTGAAGCTTTCTTT.

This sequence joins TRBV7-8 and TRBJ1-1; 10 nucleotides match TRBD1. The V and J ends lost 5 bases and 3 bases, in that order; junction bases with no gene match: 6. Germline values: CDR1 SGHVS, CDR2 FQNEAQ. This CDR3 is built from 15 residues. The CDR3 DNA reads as TGTGCCAGCAGCGACAGGGGGCGTCTCCACACTGAAGCTTTCTTT. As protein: CASSDRGRLHTEAFF.

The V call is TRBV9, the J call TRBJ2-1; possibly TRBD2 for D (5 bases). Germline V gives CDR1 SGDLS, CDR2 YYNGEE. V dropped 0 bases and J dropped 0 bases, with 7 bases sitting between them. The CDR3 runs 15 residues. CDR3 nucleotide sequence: TGTGCCAGCAGCGTAGTAGGGAGCTCCTACAATGAGCAGTTCTTC. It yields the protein CASSVVGSSYNEQFF. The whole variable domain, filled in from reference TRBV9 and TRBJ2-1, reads DSGVTQTPKHLITATGQRVTLRCSPRSGDLSVYWYQQSLDQGLQFLIQYYNGEERAKGNILERFSAQQFPDLHSELNLSSLELGDSALYFCASSVVGSSYNEQFFGPGTRLTVL.

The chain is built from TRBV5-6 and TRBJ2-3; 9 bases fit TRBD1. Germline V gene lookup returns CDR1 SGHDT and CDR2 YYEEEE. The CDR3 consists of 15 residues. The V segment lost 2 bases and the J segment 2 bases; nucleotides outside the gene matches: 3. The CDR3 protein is CASSFDRGITDTQYF. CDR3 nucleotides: TGTGCCAGCAGCTTTGACAGGGGGATCACAGATACGCAGTATTTT.

The CDR3 is CASSLPPFEKLFF. CDR3 DNA sequence: TGTGCCAGCAGTTTACCTCCCTTTGAAAAACTGTTTTTT. The chain recombines TRBV28 with TRBJ1-4; D is unresolved. The CDR3 is 13 amino acids. The V gene's germline CDR1 is MDHEN and CDR2 SYDVKM. V was clipped by 2 bases and J by 7 bases, with 8 bases between them.

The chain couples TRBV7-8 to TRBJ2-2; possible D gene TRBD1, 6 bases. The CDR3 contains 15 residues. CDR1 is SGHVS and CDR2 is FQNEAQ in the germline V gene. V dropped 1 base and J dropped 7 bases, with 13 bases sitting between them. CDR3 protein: CASSLETTGYGELFF. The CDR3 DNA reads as TGTGCCAGCAGCTTAGAAACAACAGGGTACGGGGAGCTGTTTTTT. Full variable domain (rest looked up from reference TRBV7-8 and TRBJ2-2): GAGVSQSPRYKVAKRGQDVALRCDPISGHVSLFWYQQALGQGPEFLTYFQNEAQLDKSGLPSDRFFAERPEGSVSTLKIQRTQQEDSAVYLCASSLETTGYGELFFGEGSRLTVL.

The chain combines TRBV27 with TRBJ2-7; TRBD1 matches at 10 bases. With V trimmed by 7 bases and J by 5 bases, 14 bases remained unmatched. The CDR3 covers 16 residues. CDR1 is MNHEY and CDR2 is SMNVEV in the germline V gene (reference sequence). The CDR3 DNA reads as TGTGCCAGCATCCTAAATCCGGGACAGGGGTCGGACGAGCAGTACTTC. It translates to CASILNPGQGSDEQYF.